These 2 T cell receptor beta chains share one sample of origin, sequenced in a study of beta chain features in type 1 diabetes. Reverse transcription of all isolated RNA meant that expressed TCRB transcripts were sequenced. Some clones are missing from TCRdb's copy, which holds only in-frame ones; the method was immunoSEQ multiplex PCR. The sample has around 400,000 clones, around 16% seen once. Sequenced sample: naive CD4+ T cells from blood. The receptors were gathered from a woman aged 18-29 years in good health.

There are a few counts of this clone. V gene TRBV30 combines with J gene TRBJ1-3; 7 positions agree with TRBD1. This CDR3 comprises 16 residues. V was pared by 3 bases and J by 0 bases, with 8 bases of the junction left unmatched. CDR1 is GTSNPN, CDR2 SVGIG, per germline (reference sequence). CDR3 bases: TGTGCCTGGAGCGTAGGGGGCCTGAGCTCTGGAAACACCATATATTTT. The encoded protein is CAWSVGGLSSGNTIYF.

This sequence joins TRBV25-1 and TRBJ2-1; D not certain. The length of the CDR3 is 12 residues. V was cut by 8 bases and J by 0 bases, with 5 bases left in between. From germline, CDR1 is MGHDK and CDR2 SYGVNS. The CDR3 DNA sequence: TGTGCCAGCTCAGGCTCCTACAATGAGCAGTTCTTC. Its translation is CASSGSYNEQFF.